Presented here are 16 T cell receptor beta chains from one specimen sequenced in a study of T cell responses to AZD1222 COVID-19 vaccine (dated by TCRdb to the early 2020s). In light of the paper, this sample's time point label describes: baseline before first vaccination. Library preparation was by the immunoSEQ multiplex PCR assay. The clones in this table, taken by TCRdb from immuneACCESS, are in-frame only. Not every clone is retained; where verified, under half of the shortfall comes from an unresolved V gene, and the cause of the rest is unknown. The sample includes around 150,000 clones, with approximately 84% observed a single time. Roughly 4.3% of the sample lies in the top ten. The sample in question was peripheral blood, obtained on day 0 of AZD1222 vaccination. Receptor source: an adult in good health.

The chain links TRBV6-5 to TRBJ1-6; D remains unclear. The CDR3 extends over 15 amino acids. Germline-derived CDR1 and CDR2 are MNHEY and SVGAGI. The V end lost 7 bases, the J end lost 6 bases, and 16 bases lay between the germline ends. The chain's CDR3 is CASTEVGISNSPLHF. CDR3 nucleotides: TGTGCCAGCACCGAGGTGGGAATAAGTAATTCACCCCTCCACTTT.

The J gene is TRBJ1-4, the V gene TRBV15; D is possibly TRBD1 (5 bases). Germline V gene sequence: CDR1 LNHNV, CDR2 YYDKDF (reference sequence). This CDR3 contains 15 residues. The ends were cut back, 5 bases at V and 0 bases at J, with 10 bases in the middle. The CDR3 is CATSWDVTTNEKLFF. The CDR3 DNA reads as TGTGCCACCAGCTGGGACGTTACAACTAATGAAAAACTGTTTTTT.

The chain combines TRBV7-8 with TRBJ1-4; D is uncertain. The CDR3 has 12 residues. V was shortened by 5 bases and J by 6 bases, with 7 bases between the two germline ends. CDR1 SGHVS and CDR2 FQNEAQ come from the germline V gene. The CDR3 nucleotides read TGTGCCAGCAGCCGAGAACATGAAAAACTGTTTTTT. It encodes CASSREHEKLFF.

The V call is TRBV7-9, the J call TRBJ2-2; D not certain. The CDR3 has 14 amino acids. The germline V and J ends were trimmed by 4 bases and 5 bases, with 11 bases remaining between them. The germline V gene encodes CDR1 SEHNR and CDR2 FQNEAQ (reference sequence). The CDR3 loop reads CASSSRRVTGELFF. The CDR3 nucleotides read TGTGCCAGCAGCTCCAGACGGGTAACCGGGGAGCTGTTTTTT.

The chain couples TRBV27 to TRBJ1-6; D gene ambiguous. The germline V and J ends were trimmed by 6 bases and 7 bases, with 7 bases remaining between them. The CDR3 is 12 amino acids. CDR1 is MNHEY, CDR2 SMNVEV, per germline (reference sequence). CDR3 protein: CASRRGNSPLHF. The CDR3, as DNA: TGTGCCAGCAGACGGGGAAATTCACCCCTCCACTTT.

This clone has more than one count but fewer than ten. V gene TRBV5-3 combines with J gene TRBJ1-1, with D uncertain. TRBV5-3 is designated an ORF whose function remains uncertain. The CDR3 length is 13 residues. The ends were cut back, 0 bases at V and 2 bases at J, with 5 bases in the middle. The CDR3 here is CARSLEANTEAFF. The DNA of the CDR3 is TGTGCCAGAAGCTTGGAGGCCAACACTGAAGCTTTCTTT.

The J gene is TRBJ1-3, the V gene TRBV5-1; no clear D gene. CDR3 length equals 13 residues. The germline V gene has CDR1 SGHRS and CDR2 YFSETQ. Trimming shortened V by 6 bases and J by 1 base, and 8 bases separated the two germline ends. As DNA, the CDR3 is TGCGCCAGCAACGAGGGTTCTGGAAACACCATATATTTT. Its protein is CASNEGSGNTIYF.

This clone showed up just a few times. The CDR3 nucleotides read TGTGCCAGTAGTATACCGGGCCACGGGGGTATCTATGGCTACACCTTC. It is translated as CASSIPGHGGIYGYTF. The genes are TRBV19 and TRBJ1-2, with D perhaps TRBD1 (5 bases). CDR3 length equals 16 residues. Germline-derived CDR1 and CDR2 are LNHDA and SQIVND (reference sequence). V lost 2 bases and J 4 bases, leaving 17 bases between the germline ends.

J is TRBJ1-3 and V is TRBV18, with 7 bases lining up with TRBD1. Trimming took 2 bases from V and 2 from J; bases not matched to a gene: 3. The CDR3 runs to 15 residues. Germline loops: CDR1 KGHSH, CDR2 LQKENI. CDR3 protein: CASSPETGPGNTIYF. The CDR3 DNA is TGTGCCAGCTCACCAGAGACAGGGCCTGGAAACACCATATATTTT. Supplemented by reference TRBV18 and TRBJ1-3, the full variable domain reads NAGVMQNPRHLVRRRGQEARLRCSPMKGHSHVYWYRQLPEEGLKFMVYLQKENIIDESGMPKERFSAEFPKEGPSILRIQQVVRGDSAAYFCASSPETGPGNTIYFGEGSWLTVV.

CDR3 loop: CASNLGQDYGYTF. CDR3 bases: TGTGCCAGCAACCTGGGACAGGATTATGGCTACACCTTC. The J gene is TRBJ1-2, the V gene TRBV12-3 or TRBV12-4, with 8 bases lining up with TRBD1. The V segment lost 7 bases and the J segment 5 bases; nucleotides outside the gene matches: 6. This CDR3 region has 13 residues.

The rearrangement uses TRBV27 and TRBJ2-3; 14 bases agree with TRBD2. V trimming: 5 bases; J trimming: 10 bases; junction bases outside the gene matches: 11. CDR1 is MNHEY and CDR2 is SMNVEV in the germline V gene (reference sequence). CDR3 size: 16 residues. CDR3 region: CASSKPGLAGVRAQYF. As DNA, the CDR3 is TGTGCCAGCAGTAAGCCGGGACTAGCGGGGGTCCGGGCGCAGTATTTT.

The chain joins TRBV27 to TRBJ2-5; D not certain. Germline-derived CDR1 and CDR2 are MNHEY and SMNVEV (reference sequence). The V gene lost 3 bases and the J gene lost 5 bases, with 10 bases spanning the gap. The CDR3 runs 13 residues. The CDR3 DNA reads TGTGCCAGCAGTTTTCTCCAGAGGGAGACCCAGTACTTC. It yields the protein CASSFLQRETQYF.

The chain uses TRBV7-9 and TRBJ1-1, with no clear D. The CDR3 consists of 14 residues. The germline V gene has CDR1 SEHNR and CDR2 FQNEAQ (reference sequence). The V end was cut by 5 bases, the J end by 4 bases, with 14 bases between. The CDR3 nucleotides are TGTGCCAGCAGCCTCGACGGGCTGTTCACTGAAGCTTTCTTT. This encodes CASSLDGLFTEAFF.

V and J are TRBV6-5 and TRBJ2-1, with D unclear. The CDR3 sequence is 13 residues long. V gave up 6 bases and J gave up 7 bases, with 13 bases separating them. The germline V gene has CDR1 MNHEY and CDR2 SVGAGI. CDR3 sequence (DNA): TGTGCCAGCAGACGGCTGGGCCCAAATGAGCAGTTCTTC. It yields the protein CASRRLGPNEQFF.

The CDR3: CASSTIRMNTEAFF. The DNA of the CDR3 is TGTGCCAGCAGTACCATCCGCATGAACACTGAAGCTTTCTTT. The chain carries TRBV2 and TRBJ1-1; D is undetermined. The V gene lost 5 bases and the J gene lost 0 bases, with 10 bases spanning the gap. The CDR3 length is 14 residues. Per the germline V gene, CDR1 is SNHLY and CDR2 is FYNNEI.

The gene calls are TRBV10-3 and TRBJ1-4; weak D call: TRBD1 (5 bases). CDR1 is ENHRY and CDR2 is SYGVKD in the germline V gene. V was trimmed by 6 bases and J by 0 bases, leaving 11 bases between them. The CDR3 length is 15 residues. CDR3 DNA: TGTGCCATCAGGCCCGACAGCGCAACTAATGAAAAACTGTTTTTT. Protein product: CAIRPDSATNEKLFF.